This T cell receptor (beta chain) was obtained from a study of cytomegalovirus exposure and HLA in healthy donors. As to this clone: What it binds is unknown.

In the PCR, 60 Vbeta and 13 Jbeta primers were used. TCRdb's table, derived via immunoSEQ multiplex PCR, lists solely in-frame clones and lacks some. In total, the table holds around 97,000 clones. Germline-derived CDR1 and CDR2 are SGHRS and YFSETQ. The J segment lost 4 bases and the V segment lost 4 bases, leaving 16 bases of the junction unmatched. This CDR3 spans 19 amino acids. Study-wide points: A later analysis linked about 17,000 TCR beta sequences to HLA alleles at 0.05 false discovery rate. A classifier reportedly called cytomegalovirus status with high sensitivity and specificity.

Material for sequencing was PBMCs. This clonotype originated in a man in his forties in good health and CMV-seronegative. The rearrangement links TRBV5-1 to TRBJ2-7; 14 positions agree with TRBD2. The DNA of the CDR3 is TGCGCCAGCAGCCGAAGACTAGCGGGGGGGCCATTAATGCTATACGAGCAGTACTTC. It codes for CASSRRLAGGPLMLYEQYF.